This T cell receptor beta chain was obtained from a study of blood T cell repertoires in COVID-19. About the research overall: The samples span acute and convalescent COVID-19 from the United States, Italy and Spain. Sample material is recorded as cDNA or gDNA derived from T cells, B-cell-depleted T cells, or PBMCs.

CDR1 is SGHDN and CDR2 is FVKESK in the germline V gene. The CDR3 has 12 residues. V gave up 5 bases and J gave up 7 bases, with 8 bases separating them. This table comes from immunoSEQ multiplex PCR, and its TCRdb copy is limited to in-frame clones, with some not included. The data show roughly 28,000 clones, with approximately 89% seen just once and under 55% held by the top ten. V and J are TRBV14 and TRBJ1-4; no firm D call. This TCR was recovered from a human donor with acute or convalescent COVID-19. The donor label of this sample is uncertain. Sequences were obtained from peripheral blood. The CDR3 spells CASSMLSEKLFF. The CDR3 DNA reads TGTGCCAGCAGCATGTTGAGTGAAAAACTGTTTTTT. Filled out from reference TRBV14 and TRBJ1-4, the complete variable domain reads EAGVTQFPSHSVIEKGQTVTLRCDPISGHDNLYWYRRVMGKEIKFLLHFVKESKQDESGMPNNRFLAERTGGTYSTLKVQPAELEDSGVYFCASSMLSEKLFFGSGTQLSVL.